The source of this T cell receptor (beta chain) is a study of blood T cell repertoires in COVID-19. Whole-study context: Collection of acute and convalescent COVID-19 samples took place in the United States, Italy and Spain. From T cells, B-cell-depleted T cells, or PBMCs came the material, which was cDNA or gDNA.

In the original analysis: Researchers report that nucleated cell counts were estimated from reference gene primer amplification. Sequenced by immunoSEQ multiplex PCR; TCRdb stores in-frame clones only, minus some. Clonal size and the V and J genes are those of that table, whereas D and trimming came from the DNA. The profile covers around 150,000 clones, with about 80% appearing a single time and roughly a fifth taken by the ten largest. V lost 1 base, J lost 6 bases, and 10 bases lay in between. Per the germline V gene, CDR1 is LGHNA and CDR2 is YSLEER. This CDR3 is built from 13 residues. The chain recombines TRBV4-3 with TRBJ2-7; D perhaps matches TRBD2 (5 bases). The source material was peripheral blood. This clonotype originated in a woman at least 80 years old with acute or convalescent COVID-19. In DNA form, the CDR3 reads TGCGCCAGCAGCCAAGCTGGGAGCGCCGAGCAGTACTTC. Amino acid sequence: CASSQAGSAEQYF.